This T cell receptor beta chain was sequenced in a study of shared clonotypes between healthy human individuals. V lost 4 bases and J lost 5; bases outside the gene matches: 10. Looked up from germline, CDR1 is SGHRS and CDR2 is YFSETQ. CDR3 size: 15 residues. The table came from immunoSEQ multiplex PCR; TCRdb's copy has only in-frame clones and leaves some out. The sample lists approximately 1.4 million clones, about 98% occurring once. Study results and caveats: Only blood was sampled; tissue repertoires likely differ.

Of note for this clone: No antigen is known for it.

The chain recombines TRBV5-1 with TRBJ2-5; 8 positions match TRBD2. This TCR came from a man in his thirties or forties in good health. Material: naive CD4+ T cells sorted from blood. Stated subset: CD45RA+ positively selected. CDR3 protein: CASSTPSGRVETQYF. The DNA of the CDR3 is TGCGCCAGCAGCACCCCTAGCGGGCGTGTGGAGACCCAGTACTTC.